This T cell receptor (beta chain) was recovered during a study of tumor-infiltrating lymphocytes in oesophageal squamous cell carcinoma. This clonotype came up a few times. MiXCR was run by TCRdb on the PCR reads, yielding one entry per CDR3 protein. The sample holds 20,000 to 25,000 distinct CDR3 sequences, under 45% seen once. Germline V CDR1 and CDR2: SGHTA, FQGNSA. The CDR3 covers 14 residues. J is TRBJ2-5 and V is TRBV7-2, with D perhaps matching TRBD1 (6 bases). The assigned J gene may be wrong: the sequence end matches TRBJ2-1 better. This receptor was obtained from a male donor with esophageal squamous cell carcinoma. The sequencing input was esophageal tumor tissue. The DNA of the CDR3 is TGTGCCAGCAAGCTTCTGGGGCAGGGGAATGAGCAGTTCTTC. It codes for CASKLLGQGNEQFF.